A selection of T cell receptor beta chains follows, all from one sample in a study of T-cell memory formation after mild COVID-19. MiXCR, run by TCRdb on the 5' RACE reads, gives a single entry per CDR3 protein. Of under 250,000 distinct CDR3 sequences in the sample, 27% were seen once. Material for sequencing was PBMCs or a T cell subset sorted from them (not recorded which). These receptors all stem from an adult woman who had mild COVID-19 (a few samples of this study predate the infection). Cell type and time point are not known. The conserved cysteine and the conserved F or W are not part of the CDR3 here. Expanded clones are given a class, and other clones once, few, many or no size at all.

v_gene: TRBV11-2
j_gene: TRBJ2-7
abundance: .
CDR3aa: ASSLGGTAYEQY

v_gene: TRBV7-6
j_gene: TRBJ1-4
abundance: .
CDR3aa: ASSPRTGWATTNEKLF

v_gene: TRBV20-1
j_gene: TRBJ2-1
abundance: few
CDR3aa: SARAAAGGGYNEQF

v_gene: TRBV20-1
j_gene: TRBJ2-1
abundance: .
CDR3aa: SARGLVLAGEYNEQF

v_gene: TRBV12-3/TRBV12-4
j_gene: TRBJ1-1
abundance: few
CDR3aa: ASSSRRTNTEAF

v_gene: TRBV14
j_gene: TRBJ2-7
abundance: .
CDR3aa: ASSQDPGTGVDEQY

v_gene: TRBV30
j_gene: TRBJ2-7
abundance: few
CDR3aa: AWSLAGGTGEQY

v_gene: TRBV5-1
j_gene: TRBJ2-1
abundance: .
CDR3aa: ASSLVGRGNEQF

v_gene: TRBV7-9
j_gene: TRBJ2-1
abundance: .
CDR3aa: ASGPRGRGTYNEQF

v_gene: TRBV18
j_gene: TRBJ1-1
abundance: few
CDR3aa: ASSPDSFMNTEAF

v_gene: TRBV24-1
j_gene: TRBJ2-7
abundance: .
CDR3aa: ATSDPYRREQY

v_gene: TRBV4-3
j_gene: TRBJ2-3
abundance: .
CDR3aa: ASSQGGQGRADTQY

v_gene: TRBV4-1
j_gene: TRBJ2-3
abundance: few
CDR3aa: ASSQDLGGAMDTQY

v_gene: TRBV2
j_gene: TRBJ2-3
abundance: .
CDR3aa: ASSVLTGVGDTQY

v_gene: TRBV7-9
j_gene: TRBJ2-3
abundance: .
CDR3aa: ASTRRGAGTDTQY

v_gene: TRBV12-3/TRBV12-4
j_gene: TRBJ1-6
abundance: .
CDR3aa: ASRAGQEHSPLH

v_gene: TRBV7-9
j_gene: TRBJ1-1
abundance: few
CDR3aa: ASRAQGNTEAF

v_gene: TRBV11-1
j_gene: TRBJ2-4
abundance: .
CDR3aa: ASSSSGLANRVKNIQY

v_gene: TRBV24-1
j_gene: TRBJ2-3
abundance: few
CDR3aa: ATSDPPRTSGRAGDTQY

v_gene: TRBV12-3/TRBV12-4
j_gene: TRBJ2-1
abundance: .
CDR3aa: ASAAGTSRDEQF

v_gene: TRBV7-9
j_gene: TRBJ2-5
abundance: .
CDR3aa: ASSPRLAQGDRETQY

v_gene: TRBV11-2
j_gene: TRBJ2-3
abundance: few
CDR3aa: ASSFNAYTEEWSDTQY

v_gene: TRBV20-1
j_gene: TRBJ1-5
abundance: .
CDR3aa: SARAWTGGDQPQH

v_gene: TRBV7-9
j_gene: TRBJ2-3
abundance: few
CDR3aa: ASSKHGGAPANTDTQY

v_gene: TRBV7-9
j_gene: TRBJ2-1
abundance: .
CDR3aa: AGSLASLWGEQF

v_gene: TRBV6-5
j_gene: TRBJ2-6
abundance: few
CDR3aa: ASSYGAGVSGANVLT

v_gene: TRBV3-1
j_gene: TRBJ2-4
abundance: few
CDR3aa: ASSHLAGLAKNIQY

v_gene: TRBV24-1
j_gene: TRBJ2-5
abundance: .
CDR3aa: ATSDYRAGGPETQY

v_gene: TRBV20-1
j_gene: TRBJ2-7
abundance: .
CDR3aa: SAQPGAGGIYEQY

v_gene: TRBV4-1
j_gene: TRBJ1-3
abundance: few
CDR3aa: ASSQRGWMMDSGNTIY

v_gene: TRBV2
j_gene: TRBJ2-7
abundance: few
CDR3aa: ASTPRATWTYEQY

v_gene: TRBV25-1
j_gene: TRBJ2-1
abundance: .
CDR3aa: ASTDWGRGYEQF

v_gene: TRBV7-2
j_gene: TRBJ2-7
abundance: few
CDR3aa: ASSPSFGRTYEQY

v_gene: TRBV20-1
j_gene: TRBJ1-6
abundance: few
CDR3aa: SARVGTGLSPLH

v_gene: TRBV9
j_gene: TRBJ2-6
abundance: .
CDR3aa: ASSGQSSGANVLT

v_gene: TRBV19
j_gene: TRBJ1-6
abundance: .
CDR3aa: ASRRTGGIPLH

v_gene: TRBV12-3/TRBV12-4
j_gene: TRBJ2-7
abundance: .
CDR3aa: ASTPRESSYEQY

v_gene: TRBV11-2
j_gene: TRBJ2-3
abundance: few
CDR3aa: AARGGTDTQY

v_gene: TRBV9
j_gene: TRBJ1-1
abundance: .
CDR3aa: ASADQLQGNTEAF

v_gene: TRBV30
j_gene: TRBJ2-7
abundance: once
CDR3aa: AWSVRRLAGGPNEQY

v_gene: TRBV4-1
j_gene: TRBJ2-5
abundance: few
CDR3aa: ASSQPHRGQETQY

v_gene: TRBV7-2
j_gene: TRBJ2-3
abundance: few
CDR3aa: ASSIGSGMTDTQY

v_gene: TRBV29-1
j_gene: TRBJ2-1
abundance: many
CDR3aa: SVEGDGSSYNEQF

v_gene: TRBV2
j_gene: TRBJ2-7
abundance: .
CDR3aa: ASTFRDGTSEQY

v_gene: TRBV4-1
j_gene: TRBJ2-7
abundance: few
CDR3aa: ASSPLAGRVSEQY

v_gene: TRBV4-3
j_gene: TRBJ2-6
abundance: .
CDR3aa: ASSQGGAGSGANVLT

v_gene: TRBV12-3/TRBV12-4
j_gene: TRBJ2-1
abundance: few
CDR3aa: ASSHGQDGNEQF

v_gene: TRBV19
j_gene: TRBJ2-7
abundance: .
CDR3aa: ASSIDGEGTRMY

v_gene: TRBV6-2/TRBV6-3
j_gene: TRBJ1-5
abundance: few
CDR3aa: ASLPGRGNQPQH

v_gene: TRBV4-3
j_gene: TRBJ2-7
abundance: few
CDR3aa: ASSQDPDTVVYEQY

v_gene: TRBV15
j_gene: TRBJ2-5
abundance: .
CDR3aa: ATSREGKETQY